The entry below describes one T cell receptor beta chain. Its antigen is not identified. The sample is drawn from a study of cytomegalovirus exposure and HLA in healthy donors. Measured with immunoSEQ multiplex PCR; TCRdb has only the in-frame clones, and not every one. In the table there are under 200,000 clones, 95% to 96% of which are singletons. Study-wide results and limits: Reports indicated that the classifier achieved high specificity and sensitivity in diagnosing cytomegalovirus status. Most TCR sequences proved rare, with some public TCRs found in many donors. The tendency of first-cohort TCR clusters to co-occur in the 130 or so validation repertoires was identified by a subsequent analysis.

Among the 110 or so subjects of the validation cohort, separate from the 666-subject first cohort, were the donors. The clonotype was recovered from a woman aged 18 to 35 in good health and CMV-seronegative. The sample taken for sequencing was PBMCs.

The CDR3 DNA sequence: TGTGCCAGCAGCGAAGAAGGGACACTTTATAATTCACCCCTCCACTTT. Translating it yields CASSEEGTLYNSPLHF. The chain recombines TRBV7-9 with TRBJ1-6, with D possibly matching TRBD1 (6 bases). V was pared by 5 bases and J by 4 bases, with 15 bases between. The CDR3 loop spans 16 amino acids. The V gene's germline CDR1 is SEHNR and CDR2 FQNEAQ (reference sequence).